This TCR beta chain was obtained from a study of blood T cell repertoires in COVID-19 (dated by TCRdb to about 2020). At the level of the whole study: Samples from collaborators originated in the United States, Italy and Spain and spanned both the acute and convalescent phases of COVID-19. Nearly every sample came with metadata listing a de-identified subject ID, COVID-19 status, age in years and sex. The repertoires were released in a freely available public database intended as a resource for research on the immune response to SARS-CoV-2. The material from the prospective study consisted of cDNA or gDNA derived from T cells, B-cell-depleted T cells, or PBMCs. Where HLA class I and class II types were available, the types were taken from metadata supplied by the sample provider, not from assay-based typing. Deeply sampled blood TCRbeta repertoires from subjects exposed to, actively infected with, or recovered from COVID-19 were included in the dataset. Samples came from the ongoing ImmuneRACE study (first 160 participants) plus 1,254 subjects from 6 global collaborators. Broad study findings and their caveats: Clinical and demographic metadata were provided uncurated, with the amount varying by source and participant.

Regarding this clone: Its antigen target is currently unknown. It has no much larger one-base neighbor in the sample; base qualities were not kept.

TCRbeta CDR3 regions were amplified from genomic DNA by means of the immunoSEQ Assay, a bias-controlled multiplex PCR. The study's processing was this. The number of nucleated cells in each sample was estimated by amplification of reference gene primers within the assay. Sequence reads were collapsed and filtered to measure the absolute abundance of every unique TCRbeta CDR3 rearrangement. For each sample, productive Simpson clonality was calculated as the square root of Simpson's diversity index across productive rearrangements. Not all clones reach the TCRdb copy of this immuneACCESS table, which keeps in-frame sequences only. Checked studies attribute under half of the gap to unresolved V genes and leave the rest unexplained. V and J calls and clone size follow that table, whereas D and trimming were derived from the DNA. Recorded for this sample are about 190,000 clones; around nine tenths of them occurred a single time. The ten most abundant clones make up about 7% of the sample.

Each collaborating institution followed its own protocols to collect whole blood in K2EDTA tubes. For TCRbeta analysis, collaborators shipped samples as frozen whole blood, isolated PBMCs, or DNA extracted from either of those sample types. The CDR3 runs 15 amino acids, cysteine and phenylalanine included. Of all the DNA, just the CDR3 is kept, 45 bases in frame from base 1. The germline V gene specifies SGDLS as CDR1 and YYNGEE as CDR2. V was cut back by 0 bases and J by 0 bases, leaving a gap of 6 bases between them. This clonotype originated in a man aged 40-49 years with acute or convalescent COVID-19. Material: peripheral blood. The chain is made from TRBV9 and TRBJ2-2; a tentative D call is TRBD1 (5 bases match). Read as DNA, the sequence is TGTGCCAGCAGCGTAGGACAGTCGAACACCGGGGAGCTGTTTTTT. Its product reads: CASSVGQSNTGELFF.